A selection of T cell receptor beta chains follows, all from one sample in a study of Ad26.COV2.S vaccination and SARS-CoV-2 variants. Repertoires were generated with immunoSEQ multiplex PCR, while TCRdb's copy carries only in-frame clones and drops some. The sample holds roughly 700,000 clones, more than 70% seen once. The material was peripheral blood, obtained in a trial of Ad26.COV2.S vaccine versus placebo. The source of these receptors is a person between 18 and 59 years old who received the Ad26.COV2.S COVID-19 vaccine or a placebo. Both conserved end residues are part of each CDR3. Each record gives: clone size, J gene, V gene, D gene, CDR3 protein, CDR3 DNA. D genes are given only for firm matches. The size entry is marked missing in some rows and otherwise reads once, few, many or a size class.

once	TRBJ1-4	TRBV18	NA	CASSPPGEANEKLFF	TGTGCCAGCTCACCGCCTGGGGAGGCTAATGAAAAACTGTTTTTT
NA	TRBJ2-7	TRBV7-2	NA	CASSLRLSTGPVSYEQYF	TGTGCCAGCAGCTTACGCCTTTCTACAGGGCCCGTCTCCTACGAGCAGTACTTC
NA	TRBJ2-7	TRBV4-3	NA	CASSQDEQGTQYF	TGCGCCAGCAGCCAAGATGAGCAGGGGACGCAGTACTTC
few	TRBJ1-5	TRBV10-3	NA	CAISDLNNQPQHF	TGTGCCATCAGTGACCTGAACAATCAGCCCCAGCATTTT
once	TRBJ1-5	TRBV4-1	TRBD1	CASSPGTANQPQHF	TGCGCCAGCAGCCCAGGGACAGCAAATCAGCCCCAGCATTTT
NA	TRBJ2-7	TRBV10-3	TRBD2	CAIRNLAGGPSEQYF	TGTGCCATCCGTAACCTAGCGGGAGGGCCGAGCGAGCAGTACTTC
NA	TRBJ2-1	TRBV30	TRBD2	CAWGAGGPSEQFF	TGTGCCTGGGGAGCGGGGGGGCCTAGTGAGCAGTTCTTC
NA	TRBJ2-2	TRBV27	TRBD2	CASGGGNTGELFF	TGTGCCAGTGGGGGGGGAAACACCGGGGAGCTGTTTTTT
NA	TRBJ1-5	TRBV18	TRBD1	CASSGTGARKHF	TGTGCCAGCTCAGGAACAGGGGCGCGAAAGCATTTT
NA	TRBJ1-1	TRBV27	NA	CASSLSPSLGGRRPEPFF	TGTGCCAGCAGTTTATCACCGAGTCTGGGGGGGCGCAGGCCTGAACCTTTCTTT
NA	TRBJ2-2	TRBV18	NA	CASSPLTGELFF	TGTGCCAGCTCACCACTCACCGGGGAGCTGTTTTTT
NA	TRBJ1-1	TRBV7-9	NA	CASSFEGSTEAFF	TGTGCCAGCAGCTTTGAGGGTAGCACTGAAGCTTTCTTT
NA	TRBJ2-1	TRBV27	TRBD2	CASSRLAGGNEQFF	TGTGCCAGCAGTCGACTAGCGGGGGGCAATGAGCAGTTCTTC
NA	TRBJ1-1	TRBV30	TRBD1	CAWSGTGDWTEAFF	TGTGCCTGGAGTGGGACAGGGGATTGGACTGAAGCTTTCTTT
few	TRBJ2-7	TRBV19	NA	CASSASGVIYEQYF	TGTGCCAGTAGTGCCTCGGGAGTGATTTACGAGCAGTACTTC
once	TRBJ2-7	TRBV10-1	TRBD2	CASSDSGRYREQYF	TGCGCCAGCAGTGATAGCGGGAGGTATCGCGAGCAGTACTTC
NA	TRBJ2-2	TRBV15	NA	CATSIEKNTGELFF	TGTGCCACCAGCATCGAAAAAAACACCGGGGAGCTGTTTTTT
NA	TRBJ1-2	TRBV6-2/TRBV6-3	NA	CASSPVDSSLHYGYTF	TGTGCCAGCAGTCCCGTGGACAGTAGTCTTCACTATGGCTACACCTTC
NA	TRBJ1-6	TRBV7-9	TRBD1	CASSSSGGIGSPLHF	TGTGCCAGCAGCTCATCAGGGGGAATAGGGTCACCCCTCCACTTT
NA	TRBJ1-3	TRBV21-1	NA	CASSKGSGNTIYF	TGTGCCAGCAGCAAGGGCTCTGGAAACACCATATATTTT
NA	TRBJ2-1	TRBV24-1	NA	CATSDLVKYEQFF	TGTGCCACCAGTGATTTGGTCAAATATGAGCAGTTCTTC
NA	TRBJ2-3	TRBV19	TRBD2	CASSKQGLAGASTDTQYF	TGTGCCAGTAGTAAACAGGGACTAGCGGGAGCTAGCACAGATACGCAGTATTTT
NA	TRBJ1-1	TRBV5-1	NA	CASSFGTQNTEAFF	TGCGCCAGCAGCTTCGGGACCCAGAACACTGAAGCTTTCTTT
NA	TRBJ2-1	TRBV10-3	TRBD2	CAISELTSGANEQFF	TGTGCCATCAGTGAGTTGACTAGCGGGGCCAATGAGCAGTTCTTC
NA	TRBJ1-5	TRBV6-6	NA	CASSYLVGTQGQPQHF	TGTGCCAGCAGTTACCTGGTGGGGACACAAGGTCAGCCCCAGCATTTT
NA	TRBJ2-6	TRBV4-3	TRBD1	CASSPTGAGANVLTF	TGCGCCAGCAGCCCAACAGGGGCTGGGGCCAACGTCCTGACTTTC
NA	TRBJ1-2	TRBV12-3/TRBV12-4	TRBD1	CASSPTGYGYTF	TGTGCCAGCAGTCCGACAGGGTATGGCTACACCTTC
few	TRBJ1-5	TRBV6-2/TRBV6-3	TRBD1	CASSYPLPSGTGDQPQHF	TGTGCCAGCAGTTACCCCCTTCCGTCTGGGACAGGGGATCAGCCCCAGCATTTT
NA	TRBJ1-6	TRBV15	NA	CATSSKLNSPLHF	TGTGCCACCAGCAGTAAACTTAATTCACCCCTCCACTTT
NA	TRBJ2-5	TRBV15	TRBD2	CATSRARTSGQETQYF	TGTGCCACCAGCAGAGCTAGGACTAGCGGCCAAGAGACCCAGTACTTC
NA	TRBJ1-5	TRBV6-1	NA	CASSEIYRLAGQPQHF	TGTGCCAGCAGTGAAATTTACAGGCTGGCGGGGCAGCCCCAGCATTTT
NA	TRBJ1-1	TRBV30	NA	CAWREWGNTEAFF	TGTGCCTGGAGAGAGTGGGGGAACACTGAAGCTTTCTTT
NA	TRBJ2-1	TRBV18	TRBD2	CASSPGLAGAGGEQFF	TGTGCCAGCTCCCCTGGACTAGCGGGGGCTGGAGGGGAGCAGTTCTTC
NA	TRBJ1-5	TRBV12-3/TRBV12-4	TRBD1	CASSLTGPQPQHF	TGTGCCAGCAGTTTGACAGGGCCTCAGCCCCAGCATTTT
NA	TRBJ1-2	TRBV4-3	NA	CASSPKPGSASNYGYTF	TGCGCCAGCAGCCCCAAACCAGGGTCGGCTTCTAACTATGGCTACACCTTC
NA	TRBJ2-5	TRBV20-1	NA	CSASPGQGTSTGSIQETQYF	TGCAGTGCTAGTCCGGGACAGGGGACTAGCACGGGTTCCATACAGGAGACCCAGTACTTC
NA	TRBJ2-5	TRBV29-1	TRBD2	CSVESSGQETQYF	TGCAGCGTTGAGTCTAGCGGACAAGAGACCCAGTACTTC
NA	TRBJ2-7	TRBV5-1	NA	CASSFHHHEQYF	TGCGCCAGCAGCTTTCACCACCACGAGCAGTACTTC
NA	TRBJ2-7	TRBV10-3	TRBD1	CAISDGQGARAYEQYF	TGTGCCATCAGTGACGGACAGGGGGCGCGGGCCTACGAGCAGTACTTC
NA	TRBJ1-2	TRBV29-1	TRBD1	CSVRGQGKNGYTF	TGCAGCGTACGAGGACAGGGGAAGAATGGCTACACCTTC
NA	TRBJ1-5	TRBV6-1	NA	CASSGKSRGGNQPQHF	TGTGCCAGCAGTGGAAAGTCCAGGGGCGGCAATCAGCCCCAGCATTTT
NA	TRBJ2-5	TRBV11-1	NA	CASSLAGKYQETQYF	TGTGCCAGCAGCTTAGCGGGGAAGTACCAAGAGACCCAGTACTTC
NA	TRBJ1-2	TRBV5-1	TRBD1	CASSLGGQGYGYTF	TGCGCCAGCAGCTTGGGGGGACAGGGGTATGGCTACACCTTC
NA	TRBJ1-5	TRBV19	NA	CASSIDSSNQPQHF	TGTGCCAGTAGTATCGACAGTAGCAATCAGCCCCAGCATTTT
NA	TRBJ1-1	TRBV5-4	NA	CASSLRKNMNTEAFF	TGTGCCAGCAGCTTGCGAAAGAACATGAACACTGAAGCTTTCTTT
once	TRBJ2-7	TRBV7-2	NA	CASGPYVGEQYF	TGTGCCAGCGGACCGTACGTCGGGGAGCAGTACTTC
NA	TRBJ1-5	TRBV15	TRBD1	CATSREQGDQPQHF	TGTGCCACCAGCAGAGAACAGGGGGATCAGCCCCAGCATTTT
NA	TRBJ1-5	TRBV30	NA	CAWSVGVGNQPQHF	TGTGCCTGGAGTGTGGGGGTTGGCAATCAGCCCCAGCATTTT
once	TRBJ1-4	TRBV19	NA	CASSLTTVRGEKLFF	TGTGCCAGTAGTCTGACGACAGTAAGGGGCGAAAAACTGTTTTTT
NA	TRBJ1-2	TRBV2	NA	CASSGGRDYGYTF	TGTGCCAGCAGTGGGGGCAGGGACTATGGCTACACCTTC
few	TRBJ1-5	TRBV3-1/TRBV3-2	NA	CASSQEAQGNQPQHF	TGTGCCAGCAGCCAAGAGGCCCAAGGCAATCAGCCCCAGCATTTT
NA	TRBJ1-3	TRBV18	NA	CASSPDRFLSGNTIYF	TGTGCCAGCTCACCCGACAGATTCCTCTCTGGAAACACCATATATTTT
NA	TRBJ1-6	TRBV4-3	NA	CASSQTFNSPLHF	TGCGCCAGCAGCCAGACGTTTAATTCACCCCTCCACTTT